This TCR beta chain emerged from a study of tumor and adjacent non-tumor tissue in lung cancer. TCRbeta libraries were built with three rounds of nested PCR, modified from ARM-PCR. TCRdb analysed the multiplex PCR reads with MiXCR anew, one entry per CDR3 protein. In the table there are 50,000 to 60,000 distinct CDR3 sequences, just under 75% of which are singletons. On this clonotype itself: One end of the junction does not line up with germline, which may come from a read error.

This CDR3 comprises 14 residues. The germline V gene has CDR1 SGHAT and CDR2 FQNNGV. This sample's RNA came from whole unsorted tissue. More than 3 cm separated this lung sample from the edge of the tumor. Sequencing used distant non-tumor lung tissue. The V call is TRBV11-2, the J call TRBJ2-6; the D gene is possibly TRBD1 (5 bases). The source is an older woman with non-small cell lung cancer. CDR3 sequence (DNA): TGTGCCAGCAACAACAAGTCTGGGGCCAATGTCCTGACTTTC. It is translated as CASNNKSGANVLTF.